The 27 T cell receptor beta chains given below trace back to one sample, sequenced in a study of OX40 agonist ivuxolimab in advanced cancers. Profiled with immunoSEQ multiplex PCR; TCRdb holds only in-frame clones, not every one. The sample lists some 49,000 clones, roughly 85% occurring once. Source: CD4+ or CD8+ T cells sorted from blood, taken in a trial of the OX40 agonist ivuxolimab. The receptors were sampled from an adult with an advanced solid tumor such as melanoma, head and neck, liver or kidney cancer.

This rearrangement joins TRBV4-3 to TRBJ1-3; tentatively, D is TRBD1 (5 bases). Trimming shortened V by 1 base and J by 2 bases, and 9 bases separated the two germline ends. Looked up from germline, CDR1 is LGHNA and CDR2 is YSLEER. This CDR3 contains 15 residues. The CDR3, as DNA: TGCGCCAGCAGCCAAGTGGCGGGGGCTGGAAACACCATATATTTT. This translates into CASSQVAGAGNTIYF.

The chain employs TRBV6-4 and TRBJ1-5; D gene unclear. This CDR3 has 11 residues. Germline V gene lookup returns CDR1 MRHNA and CDR2 SNTAGT. The V gene lost 8 bases and the J gene lost 5 bases, with 7 bases spanning the gap. CDR3 DNA sequence: TGTGCCAGCGGGTTCGATCAGCCCCAGCATTTT. Translated: CASGFDQPQHF.

The chain carries TRBV9 and TRBJ1-2; tentative D call: TRBD1 (5 bases). CDR3 length equals 15 residues. CDR1 and CDR2 from the germline V gene are SGDLS and YYNGEE. The germline V and J ends were trimmed by 4 bases and 3 bases, with 16 bases remaining between them. The CDR3 nucleotides read TGTGCCAGCAGCCCCTCCGGGGGGAATGACTATGGCTACACCTTC. Its protein product is CASSPSGGNDYGYTF.

The chain recombines TRBV6-5 with TRBJ1-1; D remains unclear. The V gene's germline CDR1 is MNHEY and CDR2 SVGAGI. Trimming pared 0 bases from V and 8 bases from J, leaving 13 bases between. The CDR3 is made up of 14 amino acids. DNA of the CDR3: TGTGCCAGCAGTTACTCTCCAGACGGGCGCGAAGCTTTCTTT. It codes for CASSYSPDGREAFF.

The chain joins TRBV21-1 to TRBJ1-6; TRBD1, the table's D call, lacks a check against the DNA. TRBV21-1 is shown as a pseudogene. CDR3 length: 17 residues. CDR3 sequence: CASSKGGQSSYNSPLHF. CDR3 nucleotide sequence: TGTGCCAGCAGCAAAGGGGGACAGAGCTCCTATAATTCACCCCTCCACTTT.

The gene calls are TRBV4-1 and TRBJ1-2; 9 nucleotides line up with TRBD1. Trimming took 4 bases from V and 7 from J; bases not matched to a gene: 7. Per germline, CDR1 MGHRA and CDR2 YSYEKL. The CDR3 is made up of 14 amino acids. CDR3 region: CASSPGQGNGGYTF. The CDR3 DNA is TGCGCCAGCAGCCCCGGACAGGGGAACGGTGGCTACACCTTC.

The rearrangement joins TRBV10-2 to TRBJ2-1, with 7 nucleotides matching TRBD1. The junction had 2 bases not matched to a gene; V was cut back by 3 bases and J by 0 bases. Germline V lookup: CDR1 WSHSY, CDR2 SAAADI. CDR3 length: 15 amino acids. CDR3 bases: TGCGCCAGCAGTGAAACAGGGGACTCCTACAATGAGCAGTTCTTC. It codes for CASSETGDSYNEQFF.

The gene calls are TRBV4-1 and TRBJ2-3; no clear D. The germline V gene encodes CDR1 MGHRA and CDR2 YSYEKL. Trimming took off 0 bases at V and 3 bases at J, with 7 bases between the two ends. The CDR3 has 14 amino acids. CDR3: CASSQERQTDTQYF. The CDR3 region has the DNA TGCGCCAGCAGCCAAGAGAGACAAACAGATACGCAGTATTTT.

The rearrangement joins TRBV4-3 to TRBJ2-7; no definite D call. Per the germline V gene, CDR1 is LGHNA and CDR2 is YSLEER. The CDR3 is 14 residues long. V dropped 0 bases and J dropped 3 bases, with 9 bases sitting between them. The CDR3 loop reads CASSQDRLDYEQYF. The CDR3 bases are TGCGCCAGCAGCCAAGATCGGCTAGACTACGAGCAGTACTTC.

V usage is TRBV6-6 and J usage is TRBJ1-2; TRBD1 is a possible D gene (5 bases). Germline lookup yields CDR1 MNHNY and CDR2 SVGAGI (reference sequence). This CDR3 is 16 amino acids long. Trimming took 4 bases from V and 0 from J, leaving 15 bases between them. CDR3 sequence (DNA): TGTGCCAGCAGTTTAATAGCAGGGTCTTCTAACTATGGCTACACCTTC. As protein: CASSLIAGSSNYGYTF.

The chain carries TRBV5-1 and TRBJ2-7; D is perhaps TRBD1 or TRBD2 (5 bases each). Germline V lookup: CDR1 SGHRS, CDR2 YFSETQ. The CDR3 runs to 14 residues. Trimming took off 0 bases at V and 5 bases at J, with 12 bases between the two ends. The DNA for the CDR3 is TGCGCCAGCAGCTTGGGGCAGGGAGTCAACGAGCAGTACGTC. Residues: CASSLGQGVNEQYV.

The rearrangement links TRBV5-5 to TRBJ2-3, with D possibly TRBD1 on 6 matching bases. In germline, CDR1 is SGHKS, CDR2 YYEKEE (reference sequence). This CDR3 has 13 amino acids. V gave up 6 bases and J gave up 4 bases, with 12 bases separating them. The CDR3 coding sequence is TGTGCCAGCATCCAGACAGGCCCAGATACGCAGTATTTT. This codes for CASIQTGPDTQYF.

The rearrangement links TRBV7-6 to TRBJ2-3; TRBD2 matches at 9 bases. V lost 5 bases to trimming and J lost 3 bases; unmatched junction nucleotides: 6. CDR3 length equals 15 residues. Germline V gene lookup returns CDR1 SGHVS and CDR2 FNYEAQ. CDR3 DNA sequence: TGTGCCAGCAGCCCCCGGACTAGCGCTACAGATACGCAGTATTTT. Its translation is CASSPRTSATDTQYF.

The chain couples TRBV30 to TRBJ2-1; no definite D call. Germline V CDR1 and CDR2: GTSNPN, SVGIG (reference sequence). The CDR3 runs 11 residues. V shed 0 bases and J shed 8 bases, with 5 bases lying between them. The DNA for the CDR3 is TGTGCCTGGAGTGTCCAAGATGAGCAGTTCTTC. This codes for CAWSVQDEQFF. Full variable domain (outside the CDR3, taken from reference TRBV30 and TRBJ2-1): SQTIHQWPATLVQPVGSPLSLECTVEGTSNPNLYWYRQAAGRGLQLLFYSVGIGQISSEVPQNLSASRPQDRQFILSSKKLLLSDSGFYLCAWSVQDEQFFGPGTRLTVL.

The J gene is TRBJ2-7, the V gene TRBV7-9; 8 positions agree with TRBD2. V was clipped by 1 base and J by 4 bases; unmatched bases: 9. CDR1 and CDR2 (germline): SEHNR, FQNEAQ (reference sequence). The CDR3 totals 16 residues. The CDR3 is CASSLEATSAIYEQYF. The CDR3 coding sequence is TGTGCCAGCAGCTTAGAGGCGACTAGCGCCATTTACGAGCAGTACTTC.

This clone was counted between two and nine times. The chain uses TRBV28 and TRBJ1-6; no firm D call. CDR3 length equals 12 residues. Germline V gives CDR1 MDHEN, CDR2 SYDVKM. With 10 bases removed from V and 7 bases from J, the gap between germline ends came to 11 bases. The CDR3 sequence: CATLPHNSPLHF. As DNA, the CDR3 is TGTGCCACCCTGCCCCACAATTCACCCCTCCACTTT. Based on the CDR3 plus reference TRBV28 and TRBJ1-6, the full variable domain is DVKVTQSSRYLVKRTGEKVFLECVQDMDHENMFWYRQDPGLGLRLIYFSYDVKMKEKGDIPEGYSVSREKKERFSLILESASTNQTSMYLCATLPHNSPLHFGNGTRLTVT.

J is TRBJ1-4 and V is TRBV6-5; possibly TRBD1 for D (6 bases). Germline V CDR1 and CDR2: MNHEY, SVGAGI. This CDR3 is built from 13 residues. V lost 10 bases and J 8 bases, leaving 17 bases between the germline ends. CDR3: CATDDRRGEKLFF. The CDR3 DNA reads TGTGCCACCGACGACAGGAGGGGAGAAAAACTGTTTTTT.

This clone has only one observation. The chain joins TRBV4-1 to TRBJ2-4; D unresolved. From germline, CDR1 is MGHRA and CDR2 YSYEKL. CDR3 length equals 16 residues. The V and J ends lost 0 bases and 4 bases respectively, with 13 bases between them. The DNA of the CDR3 is TGCGCCAGCAGCCAAGATGGGCCACTCGTTAAAAACATTCAGTACTTC. The encoded protein is CASSQDGPLVKNIQYF.

The rearrangement joins TRBV11-2 to TRBJ2-7; perhaps D is TRBD1 or TRBD2 (5 bases each). The V and J ends lost 5 bases and 7 bases respectively, with 18 bases between them. Germline V gene sequence: CDR1 SGHAT, CDR2 FQNNGV. The CDR3 spans 14 residues. CDR3 sequence (DNA): TGTGCCAGCAGCCCGGGACCGAACGGGTGGGAGCAGTACGTC. This codes for CASSPGPNGWEQYV.

The chain uses TRBV2 and TRBJ2-1, with 7 bases fitting TRBD1. V lost 6 bases to trimming and J lost 7 bases; unmatched junction nucleotides: 3. CDR1 and CDR2 (germline): SNHLY, FYNNEI. The CDR3 covers 12 residues. The CDR3, as DNA: TGTGCCAGCAGGACAGGGATGAATGAGCAGTTCTTC. This translates into CASRTGMNEQFF.

The chain carries TRBV30 and TRBJ1-4; no definite D call. V lost 4 bases, J lost 5 bases, and 5 bases lay in between. Germline values: CDR1 GTSNPN, CDR2 SVGIG (reference sequence). The CDR3 has 11 amino acids. The CDR3 DNA is TGTGCCTGGAACCTCAATGAAAAACTGTTTTTT. Translating it yields CAWNLNEKLFF. Filled out from reference TRBV30 and TRBJ1-4, the complete variable domain reads SQTIHQWPATLVQPVGSPLSLECTVEGTSNPNLYWYRQAAGRGLQLLFYSVGIGQISSEVPQNLSASRPQDRQFILSSKKLLLSDSGFYLCAWNLNEKLFFGSGTQLSVL.

This clone showed up just a few times. The V call is TRBV5-6, the J call TRBJ2-7; D call uncertain. This CDR3 contains 14 residues. V lost 0 bases, J lost 4 bases, and 11 bases lay in between. The germline CDR1 and CDR2 sequences are SGHDT and YYEEEE. The CDR3 loop is CASSLAGQDYEQYF. In DNA form, the CDR3 reads TGTGCCAGCAGCTTGGCCGGCCAGGATTACGAGCAGTACTTC.

V usage is TRBV18 and J usage is TRBJ2-1; D possibly matches TRBD1 or TRBD2 (5 bases each). The germline CDR1 and CDR2 sequences are KGHSH and LQKENI. Between the trimmed V and J ends, which lost 5 bases and 8 bases, there was a span of 22 bases. This CDR3 region has 16 residues. The CDR3 sequence: CASSTLRGLGGDEQFF. CDR3 sequence (DNA): TGTGCCAGCTCAACCCTAAGGGGCCTAGGAGGCGATGAGCAGTTCTTC.

This chain uses TRBV19 with TRBJ2-5; 7 bases are shared with TRBD1. This CDR3 contains 16 residues. CDR1 and CDR2 from the germline V gene are LNHDA and SQIVND (reference sequence). With V trimmed by 5 bases and J by 2 bases, 11 bases remained unmatched. The CDR3 sequence is CASSEWTGYWQETQYF. CDR3 nucleotides: TGTGCCAGTAGTGAGTGGACAGGCTATTGGCAAGAGACCCAGTACTTC.

The chain employs TRBV5-4 and TRBJ2-7; 8 positions match TRBD1. The germline gives CDR1 SGHNT, CDR2 YYREEE (reference sequence). CDR3 size: 15 residues. The J segment lost 7 bases and the V segment lost 2 bases, leaving 11 bases of the junction unmatched. CDR3 DNA sequence: TGTGCCAGCAGCTTTATGTCAGGGGGCTTCGAGGAGCAGTACTTC. This translates into CASSFMSGGFEEQYF.

The chain recombines TRBV5-4 with TRBJ1-1; D might be TRBD1 (5 bases). V was trimmed by 0 bases and J by 1 base, leaving 7 bases between them. The germline V gene encodes CDR1 SGHNT and CDR2 YYREEE (reference sequence). CDR3 length: 14 residues. In nucleotides, the CDR3 is TGTGCCAGCAGCTTGGAGGGGCCGAACACTGAAGCTTTCTTT. Protein product: CASSLEGPNTEAFF.

The CDR3 here is CASSQGVTGVGPQHF. The CDR3 DNA is TGCGCCAGCAGCCAAGGGGTGACAGGGGTGGGGCCCCAGCATTTT. The rearrangement joins TRBV4-1 to TRBJ1-5; TRBD1 matches 8 bases. J gave up 9 bases and V 1 base, and 8 bases lay outside the gene matches. The CDR3 runs to 15 residues. In germline, CDR1 is MGHRA, CDR2 YSYEKL.